The clone carrying this TCR beta chain has a count of ten or more. The data stem from a study of T cells in Graves' hyperthyroidism and ophthalmopathy. CDR3 length: 16 amino acids. Looked up from germline, CDR1 is LGHDT and CDR2 is YNNKEL (reference sequence). V lost 4 bases, J lost 0 bases, and 13 bases lay in between. Researchers took RNA transcripts and amplified the TCR beta CDR3 regions from them. First-round RT-PCR with HTBI primers amplified the TCR CDR3 region. Each CDR3 protein is one row after TCRdb ran MiXCR on the multiplex PCR reads. Among nearly 600,000 distinct CDR3 sequences, 12% to 15% were seen once, and the ten largest hold about 7%.

The J gene is TRBJ2-1, the V gene TRBV3-1, with D possibly being TRBD2 (6 bases). The receptor comes from a woman in her late teens or twenties with Graves' ophthalmopathy. Material for sequencing was blood. In DNA, the CDR3 is TGTGCCAGCAGCCTCACGGGGGAGGCCTCCTACAATGAGCAGTTCTTC. Amino acid sequence: CASSLTGEASYNEQFF.